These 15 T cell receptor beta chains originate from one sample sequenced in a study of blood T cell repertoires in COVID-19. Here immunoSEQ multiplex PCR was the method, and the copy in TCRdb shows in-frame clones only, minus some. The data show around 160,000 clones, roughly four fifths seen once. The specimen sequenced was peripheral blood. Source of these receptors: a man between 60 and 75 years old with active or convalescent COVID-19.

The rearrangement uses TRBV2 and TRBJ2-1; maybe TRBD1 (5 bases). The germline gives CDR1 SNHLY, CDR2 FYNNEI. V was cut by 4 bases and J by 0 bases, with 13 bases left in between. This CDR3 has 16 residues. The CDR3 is CASSAQGPNSYNEQFF. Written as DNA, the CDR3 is TGTGCCAGCAGTGCGCAGGGCCCCAACTCCTACAATGAGCAGTTCTTC.

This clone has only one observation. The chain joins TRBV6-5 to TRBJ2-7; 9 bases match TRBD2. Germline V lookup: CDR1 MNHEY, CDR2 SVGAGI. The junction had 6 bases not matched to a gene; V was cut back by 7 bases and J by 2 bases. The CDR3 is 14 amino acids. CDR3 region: CASKGLASAYEQYF. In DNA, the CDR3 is TGTGCCAGCAAAGGACTAGCGAGCGCCTACGAGCAGTACTTC.

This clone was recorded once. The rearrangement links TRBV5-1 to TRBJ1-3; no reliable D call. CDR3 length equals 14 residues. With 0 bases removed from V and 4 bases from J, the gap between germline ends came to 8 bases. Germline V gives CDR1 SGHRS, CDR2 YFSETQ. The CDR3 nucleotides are TGCGCCAGCAGCTTGGGCAGGCAGGGAAACACCATATATTTT. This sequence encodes CASSLGRQGNTIYF.

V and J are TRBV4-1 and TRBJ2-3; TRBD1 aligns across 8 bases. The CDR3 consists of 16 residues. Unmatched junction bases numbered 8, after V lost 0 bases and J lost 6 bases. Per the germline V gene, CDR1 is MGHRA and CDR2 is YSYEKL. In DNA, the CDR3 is TGCGCCAGCAGCCAAGATCCAGGGGGCAAGTCGGATACGCAGTATTTT. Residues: CASSQDPGGKSDTQYF.

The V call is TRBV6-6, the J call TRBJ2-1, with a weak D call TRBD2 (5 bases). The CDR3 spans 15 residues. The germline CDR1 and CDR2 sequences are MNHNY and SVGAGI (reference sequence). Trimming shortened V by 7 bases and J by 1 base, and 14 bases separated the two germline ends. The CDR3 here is CASIPAGISYNEQFF. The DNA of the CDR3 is TGTGCCAGCATACCCGCCGGGATTTCCTACAATGAGCAGTTCTTC.

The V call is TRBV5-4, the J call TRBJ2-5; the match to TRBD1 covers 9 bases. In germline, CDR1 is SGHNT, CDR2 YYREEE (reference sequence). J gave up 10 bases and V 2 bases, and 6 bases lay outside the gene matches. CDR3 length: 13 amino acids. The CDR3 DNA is TGTGCCAGCAGCTTAACAGGGGGCGAAGACCAGTACTTC. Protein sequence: CASSLTGGEDQYF.

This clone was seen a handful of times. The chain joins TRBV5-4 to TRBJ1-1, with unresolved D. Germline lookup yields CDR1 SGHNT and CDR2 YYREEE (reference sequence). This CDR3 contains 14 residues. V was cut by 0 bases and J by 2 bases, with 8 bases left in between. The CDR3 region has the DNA TGTGCCAGCAGCTTGGCCGGGATCAACACTGAAGCTTTCTTT. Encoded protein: CASSLAGINTEAFF.

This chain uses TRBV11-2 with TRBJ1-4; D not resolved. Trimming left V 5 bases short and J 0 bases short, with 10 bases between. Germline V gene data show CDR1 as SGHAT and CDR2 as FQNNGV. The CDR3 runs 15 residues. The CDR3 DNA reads TGTGCCAGCAGCCCCTACGGTTCAACTAATGAAAAACTGTTTTTT. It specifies CASSPYGSTNEKLFF.

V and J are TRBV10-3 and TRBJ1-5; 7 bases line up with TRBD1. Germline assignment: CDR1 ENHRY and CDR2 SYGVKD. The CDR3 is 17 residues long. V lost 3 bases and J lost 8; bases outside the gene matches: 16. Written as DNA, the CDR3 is TGTGCCATCAGTGAAACCCTCGACAGGGCCTCCATGGAGCCCCAGCATTTT. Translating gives CAISETLDRASMEPQHF.

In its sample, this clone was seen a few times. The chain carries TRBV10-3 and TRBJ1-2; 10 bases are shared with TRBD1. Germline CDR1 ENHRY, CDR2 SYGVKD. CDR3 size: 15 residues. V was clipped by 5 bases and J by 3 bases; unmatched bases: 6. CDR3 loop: CAISTGQGVDYGYTF. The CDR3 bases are TGTGCCATCAGTACAGGACAGGGGGTCGACTATGGCTACACCTTC.

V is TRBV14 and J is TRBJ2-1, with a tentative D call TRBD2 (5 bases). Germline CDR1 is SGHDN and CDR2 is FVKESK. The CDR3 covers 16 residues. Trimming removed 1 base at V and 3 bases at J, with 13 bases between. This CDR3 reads CASSQGLQRIYNEQFF. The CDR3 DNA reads TGTGCCAGCAGCCAAGGCCTCCAGCGGATCTACAATGAGCAGTTCTTC.

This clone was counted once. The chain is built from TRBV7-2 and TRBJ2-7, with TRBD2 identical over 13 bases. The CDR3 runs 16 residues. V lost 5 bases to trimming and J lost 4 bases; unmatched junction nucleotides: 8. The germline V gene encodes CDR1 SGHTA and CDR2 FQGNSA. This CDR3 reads CASSAILAGGPYEQYF. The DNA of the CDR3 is TGTGCCAGCAGCGCCATACTAGCGGGAGGGCCATACGAGCAGTACTTC.

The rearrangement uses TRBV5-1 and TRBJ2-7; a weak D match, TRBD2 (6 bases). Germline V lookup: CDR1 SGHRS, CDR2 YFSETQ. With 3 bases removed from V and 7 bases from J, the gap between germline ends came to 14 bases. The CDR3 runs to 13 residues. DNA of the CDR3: TGCGCCAGCAGCTCTACCAACGCGGGAGAGCAGTACTTC. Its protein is CASSSTNAGEQYF.

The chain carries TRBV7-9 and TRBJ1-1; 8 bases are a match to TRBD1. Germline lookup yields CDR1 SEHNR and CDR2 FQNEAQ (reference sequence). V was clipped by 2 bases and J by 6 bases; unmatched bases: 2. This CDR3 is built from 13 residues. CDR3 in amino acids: CASSLKGQAEAFF. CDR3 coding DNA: TGTGCCAGCAGCTTAAAGGGACAGGCTGAAGCTTTCTTT.

CDR3 sequence: CASSQDPGPAYEQYF. The DNA for the CDR3 is TGCGCCAGCAGCCAAGATCCGGGTCCCGCCTACGAGCAGTACTTC. This sequence joins TRBV4-1 and TRBJ2-7, with unresolved D. Trimming left V 0 bases short and J 2 bases short, with 11 bases between. The CDR3 is made up of 15 amino acids. CDR1 and CDR2 from the germline V gene are MGHRA and YSYEKL.